A selection of T cell receptor beta chains follows, all from one sample in a study of identical twins. TCRdb independently ran MiXCR on the 5' RACE reads; one entry per CDR3 protein. This sample has a few hundred thousand distinct CDR3 sequences; approximately 10% occur once, and the top ten carry more than 2.5%. These data were also filed under a second study, of yellow fever vaccine responses in identical twins.

Sequencing input: PBMCs. These receptors all stem from a woman between 18 and 29 years old in good health. Each CDR3 is given with its conserved first and last residue. The D gene is left open where the match is weak. Size tells how often a clone was seen (once, few, many) or the class of an expanded clone, and some rows leave it out.

NA,few,TRBV9,TRBJ2-7,CASSVGANYEQYF,TGTGCCAGCAGCGTAGGCGCGAACTACGAGCAGTACTTC
TRBD2,NA,TRBV7-3,TRBJ2-7,CASSLLARTSGVSYEQYF,TGTGCCAGCAGCTTACTAGCCCGGACTAGCGGGGTCTCCTACGAGCAGTACTTC
TRBD2,many,TRBV20-1,TRBJ2-5,CSARDLTSVSETQYF,TGCAGTGCTAGAGATCTAACTAGCGTATCGGAGACCCAGTACTTC
TRBD2,few,TRBV12-3/TRBV12-4,TRBJ2-1,CASKSSGRREGSSYNEQFF,TGTGCCAGCAAATCAAGCGGTAGGCGGGAGGGGAGCTCCTACAATGAGCAGTTCTTC
TRBD2,NA,TRBV18,TRBJ2-1,CASSTGTSINNEQFF,TGTGCCAGCTCAACGGGGACTAGCATAAACAATGAGCAGTTCTTC
TRBD2,NA,TRBV7-8,TRBJ2-5,CASSLEGLYADQYF,TGTGCCAGCAGCTTAGAGGGACTATATGCTGACCAGTACTTC
TRBD2,NA,TRBV12-3/TRBV12-4,TRBJ2-7,CASCLGSASGRLAHEQYF,TGTGCCAGCTGCTTAGGGTCGGCTAGCGGGAGGTTGGCCCACGAGCAGTACTTC
NA,many,TRBV5-1,TRBJ2-3,CASSSWDSTDTQYF,TGCGCCAGCAGCTCCTGGGACTCGACAGATACGCAGTATTTT
NA,many,TRBV6-2/TRBV6-3,TRBJ2-1,CASMASFYNEQFF,TGTGCCAGCATGGCGTCATTTTACAATGAGCAGTTCTTC
NA,NA,TRBV7-3,TRBJ2-3,CASSSQQGGTQYF,TGTGCCAGCAGCTCCCAGCAAGGGGGGACGCAGTATTTT
NA,many,TRBV12-3/TRBV12-4,TRBJ2-1,CASSPRGRGTTNNEQFF,TGTGCCAGCAGCCCCCGGGGGAGGGGGACTACTAACAATGAGCAGTTCTTC
NA,NA,TRBV6-1,TRBJ1-2,CATRNGRVGGYTF,TGTGCCACCCGTAACGGCAGGGTCGGTGGCTACACCTTC
NA,NA,TRBV7-6,TRBJ2-2,CASSSAPLVRELFF,TGTGCCAGCAGCTCTGCCCCCCTTGTAAGGGAGCTGTTTTTT
NA,many,TRBV12-3/TRBV12-4,TRBJ2-5,CASRKQGQETQYF,TGTGCCAGCAGGAAACAGGGTCAAGAGACCCAGTACTTC
NA,NA,TRBV24-1,TRBJ2-7,CATSDFGPIKRSSYEQYF,TGTGCCACCAGTGATTTTGGCCCTATTAAGAGGAGCTCCTACGAGCAGTACTTC
TRBD2,NA,TRBV11-2,TRBJ2-1,CASSLVHSGGGKNEQFF,TGTGCCAGCAGCTTAGTCCATAGCGGGGGGGGGAAGAATGAGCAGTTCTTC
NA,many,TRBV29-1,TRBJ1-1,CSVEADSYTEAFF,TGCAGCGTTGAAGCGGACAGCTACACTGAAGCTTTCTTT
TRBD1,NA,TRBV12-3/TRBV12-4,TRBJ2-5,CASHSGGTGVQETQYF,TGTGCCAGCCATTCAGGGGGGACAGGGGTTCAAGAGACCCAGTACTTC
TRBD1,many,TRBV12-3/TRBV12-4,TRBJ1-6,CASSLNRGRISPLHF,TGTGCCAGCAGTTTAAACAGGGGTCGGATTTCACCCCTCCACTTT
NA,many,TRBV29-1,TRBJ2-7,CSVLLRPFSSYEQYF,TGCAGCGTCTTACTTAGACCTTTTAGCTCCTACGAGCAGTACTTC
NA,few,TRBV5-1,TRBJ2-2,CASSTDERTGGELFF,TGCGCCAGCAGCACGGACGAGCGAACCGGCGGGGAGCTGTTTTTT
TRBD1,once,TRBV7-9,TRBJ2-5,CASSPQGSRETQYF,TGTGCCAGCAGCCCACAGGGGTCTCGGGAGACCCAGTACTTC
NA,NA,TRBV14,TRBJ2-2,CASSHLDTGELFF,TGTGCCAGCAGCCATTTGGACACCGGGGAGCTGTTTTTT
TRBD1,NA,TRBV11-2,TRBJ2-1,CASSLVAGGIGEQFF,TGTGCCAGCAGCTTAGTAGCAGGGGGCATAGGTGAGCAGTTCTTC
NA,NA,TRBV5-1,TRBJ2-5,CASSWGSTTETQYF,TGCGCCAGCAGCTGGGGCAGCACCACAGAGACCCAGTACTTC
TRBD2,few,TRBV4-1,TRBJ2-7,CASSQVRGRAGEQYF,TGCGCCAGCAGCCAAGTACGGGGGAGGGCCGGCGAGCAGTACTTC
TRBD2,few,TRBV30,TRBJ2-2,CAWSSLAGGPATGELFF,TGTGCCTGGAGTTCCCTAGCGGGAGGGCCAGCGACCGGGGAGCTGTTTTTT
TRBD2,many,TRBV4-1,TRBJ2-3,CASSQLPGLAGDTDTQYF,TGCGCCAGCAGCCAGCTCCCTGGACTAGCGGGGGACACAGATACGCAGTATTTT
TRBD2,NA,TRBV6-5,TRBJ2-3,CASSPRLAASTDTQYF,TGTGCCAGCAGTCCCAGACTAGCGGCTAGCACAGATACGCAGTATTTT
TRBD2,few,TRBV5-1,TRBJ2-3,CASSGAGDGTDTQYF,TGCGCCAGCAGTGGAGCGGGAGACGGCACAGATACGCAGTATTTT
NA,many,TRBV18,TRBJ2-3,CASSPDPSTDTQYF,TGTGCCAGCTCACCGGACCCTAGCACAGATACGCAGTATTTT
TRBD1,few,TRBV3-1,TRBJ2-7,CASRGQRVNEQYF,TGTGCCAGCAGGGGACAGAGAGTCAACGAGCAGTACTTC
NA,few,TRBV7-2,TRBJ2-3,CASSLVGQGAPLDF,NA
TRBD1,many,TRBV28,TRBJ1-5,CASSLLGQVGNQPQHF,TGTGCCAGCAGTTTACTGGGACAGGTGGGAAATCAGCCCCAGCATTTT
TRBD1,NA,TRBV6-1,TRBJ1-5,CASSGQGAQHF,TGTGCCAGCAGTGGCCAGGGGGCCCAGCATTTT
NA,few,TRBV5-1,TRBJ2-4,CASGSVGDIQYF,TGCGCCAGCGGTTCGGTCGGGGACATTCAGTACTTC
TRBD1,NA,TRBV10-3,TRBJ1-5,CAISEGQGEQPQHF,TGTGCCATCAGTGAGGGACAGGGGGAACAGCCCCAGCATTTT
NA,many,TRBV24-1,TRBJ2-7,CATSDPGRGYEQYF,TGTGCCACCAGTGATCCGGGTAGGGGATACGAGCAGTACTTC
TRBD1,few,TRBV28,TRBJ2-7,CASSSSGTGGWEQYF,TGTGCCAGCAGTTCATCCGGGACAGGGGGCTGGGAGCAGTACTTC
NA,NA,TRBV6-5,TRBJ2-1,CASSYSIQTVLGNEQFF,TGTGCCAGCAGTTACTCGATCCAGACAGTACTGGGCAATGAGCAGTTCTTC
TRBD2,many,TRBV20-1,TRBJ2-2,CSAQDSGGNTGELFF,TGCAGTGCACAAGATAGCGGGGGTAACACCGGGGAGCTGTTTTTT
NA,many,TRBV12-3/TRBV12-4,TRBJ2-3,CASSLGAGTDTQYF,TGTGCCAGCAGCTTGGGCGCAGGGACAGATACGCAGTATTTT
TRBD2,few,TRBV7-9,TRBJ2-3,CASRTGRRTGGDTQYF,TGTGCCAGCAGGACCGGACGACGCACGGGGGGGGATACGCAGTATTTT
TRBD2,many,TRBV7-2,TRBJ2-5,CASSGVAGVETQYF,TGTGCCAGCAGCGGGGTAGCGGGAGTAGAGACCCAGTACTTC
NA,few,TRBV25-1,TRBJ2-2,CASSFRQLNTGELFF,TGTGCCAGCAGTTTCCGACAGCTTAACACCGGGGAGCTGTTTTTT
TRBD2,many,TRBV4-3,TRBJ2-2,CASSQVVGGGHTGELFF,TGCGCCAGCAGCCAAGTTGTTGGCGGGGGGCACACCGGGGAGCTGTTTTTT
NA,many,TRBV9,TRBJ2-3,CASSVDGRGDTQYF,TGTGCCAGCAGCGTGGACGGCCGCGGGGATACGCAGTATTTT
NA,many,TRBV9,TRBJ1-4,CASSANSYNEKLFF,TGTGCCAGCAGCGCGAACAGTTATAATGAAAAACTGTTTTTT